Below, one T cell receptor beta chain is given with its context. This CDR3 contains 15 residues. CDR1 and CDR2 (germline): SGHRS, YFSETQ. V lost 4 bases, J lost 9 bases, and 10 bases stayed unmatched. The sample is drawn from a study of shared clonotypes between healthy human individuals. Produced via immunoSEQ multiplex PCR; TCRdb's table is partial and in-frame only. The sample has about 2 million clones; 85% to 95% are singletons. The chain is built from TRBV5-1 and TRBJ1-6; 7 nucleotides align to TRBD1. This TCR was sampled from a man aged 18 to 30 in good health. Sequencing was done on a sample of naive CD4+ T cells sorted from blood. This sample's subset: CD45RA+ positively selected. The CDR3: CASSRGQTEGSPLHF. The CDR3 DNA follows: TGCGCCAGCAGCCGGGGACAGACCGAAGGTTCACCCCTCCACTTT. The full variable domain, completed using reference TRBV5-1 and TRBJ1-6, is KAGVTQTPRYLIKTRGQQVTLSCSPISGHRSVSWYQQTPGQGLQFLFEYFSETQRNKGNFPGRFSGRQFSNSRSEMNVSTLELGDSALYLCASSRGQTEGSPLHFGNGTRLTVT.